Described below is a single T cell receptor (beta chain) sequence and its context. These data originate in a study of Tregs in tolerant kidney transplant recipients. On the study more broadly: The nonmyeloablative bone marrow transplants came from related graft donors, with transient mixed chimerism.

CDR1 SGHRS and CDR2 YFSETQ come from the germline V gene. Trimming stripped 2 bases from V and 5 bases from J, with 10 bases between. The CDR3 consists of 13 residues. Repertoires were generated with immunoSEQ multiplex PCR, while TCRdb's copy carries only in-frame clones and drops some. The table shows about 77,000 clones, with roughly 98% occurring only once. Thawed PBMCs were FACS-sorted into unstimulated CD4+CD25+CD127- regulatory T cells, CD4+CD25- non-regulatory cells, CD4 and CD8 cells. The J gene is TRBJ1-1, the V gene TRBV5-1; D gene uncertain. Source: CD4+ T cells from blood, taken before the transplant. This receptor was identified in a human donor who received a combined kidney and bone marrow transplant. CDR3 loop: CASSFEGWTEAFF. The CDR3, as DNA: TGCGCCAGCAGCTTCGAGGGATGGACTGAAGCTTTCTTT.